The rows below give T cell receptor beta chains drawn from one sample of a study of metastatic and nonmetastatic thyroid tumors. TCRdb re-processed the PCR reads through MiXCR. Counted here are approximately 13,000 clones, 25% to 35% occurring once; the ten biggest clones make up approximately 3.8%. Sequences were obtained from blood. Receptors originate from a female donor with papillary thyroid cancer or a benign thyroid nodule (not recorded which). Some clones in this sample may be carry-over from other donors' samples. Each CDR3 is given with its conserved first and last residue. The D gene is left open where the match is weak. Not every row has a clone size; where given, it reads once, few, many or a size class.

>few|NA|TRBV28|TRBJ2-2
CASRRLNTGELFF
TGTGCCAGCCGAAGGTTGAACACCGGGGAGCTGTTTTTT
>medium-sized|TRBD1|TRBV5-8|TRBJ1-4
CASGQGDVREKLFF
TGTGCCAGCGGACAGGGGGACGTTCGGGAAAAACTGTTTTTT
>few|NA|TRBV7-6|TRBJ2-2
CASSLGERGTGELFF
TGTGCCAGCAGCTTAGGGGAGAGGGGCACCGGGGAGCTGTTTTTT
>many|NA|TRBV18|TRBJ1-4
CASSHRAGELFF
TGTGCCAGCTCCCACCGGGCAGGGGAACTGTTTTTT
>medium-sized|TRBD2|TRBV4-3|TRBJ2-7
CASSQTGTSAYEQYF
TGCGCCAGCAGCCAAACCGGGACTAGTGCCTACGAGCAGTACTTC
>NA|NA|TRBV4-2|TRBJ2-7
CASSNYIAYVQYF
TGTGCCAGCAGCAATTACATCGCCTACGTGCAGTACTTC
>medium-sized|NA|TRBV5-1|TRBJ2-7
CASSSGGEQYF
TGCGCCAGCAGCTCTGGAGGGGAGCAGTACTTC
>few|TRBD2|TRBV6-1|TRBJ2-7
CASRGTSGWTSYEQYF
TGTGCCAGCAGGGGTACTAGCGGGTGGACCTCCTACGAGCAGTACTTC
>NA|NA|TRBV6-1|TRBJ1-2
CASRRRVGGYTF
TGTGCCAGCAGAAGGAGGGTAGGCGGCTACACCTTC
>NA|NA|TRBV15|TRBJ1-1
CATSRERMAGVAFF
TGTGCCACCAGCAGAGAACGTATGGCAGGGGTAGCTTTCTTT
>NA|TRBD1|TRBV12-3/TRBV12-4|TRBJ2-7
CASSPDRVEYQYF
TGTGCCAGCAGCCCCGACAGGGTAGAATATCAGTACTTC
>NA|TRBD2|TRBV5-4|TRBJ2-5
CASIGTSGESQYF
TGTGCCAGCATCGGTACTAGCGGGGAGAGCCAGTACTTC
>NA|TRBD1|TRBV20-1|TRBJ1-2
CSARATGTGGVTDGYTF
TGCAGTGCGAGAGCAACCGGGACAGGGGGCGTAACGGATGGCTACACCTTC
>medium-sized|TRBD2|TRBV28|TRBJ2-7
CASSPSGNGYEQYF
TGTGCCAGCAGCCCTAGCGGAAATGGTTACGAGCAGTACTTC
>few|TRBD1|TRBV28|TRBJ1-1
CASARGRITEAFF
TGTGCGTCAGCGAGGGGGCGGATCACTGAAGCTTTCTTT
>many|NA|TRBV7-6|TRBJ2-5
CASSSDRGTQYF
TGTGCCAGCAGCTCGGACCGGGGGACCCAGTACTTC
>medium-sized|NA|TRBV20-1|TRBJ1-2
CSARDLADYGYTF
TGCAGTGCTAGAGATCTGGCAGACTATGGCTACACCTTC
>NA|TRBD1|TRBV27|TRBJ2-7
CASRRYPTGGPYEQYF
TGTGCCAGCAGACGATACCCCACAGGGGGCCCCTACGAGCAGTACTTC
>few|NA|TRBV28|TRBJ1-1
CASRESRMNTEAFF
TGTGCCAGCCGAGAATCCCGCATGAACACTGAAGCTTTCTTT
>medium-sized|NA|TRBV6-1|TRBJ2-2
CASRRGTDRAGELFF
TGTGCCAGCAGACGGGGGACAGATAGGGCCGGGGAGCTGTTTTTT
>NA|TRBD2|TRBV9|TRBJ2-7
CASSVWTSGTEQYF
TGTGCCAGCAGCGTATGGACTAGCGGGACCGAGCAGTACTTC
>few|NA|TRBV10-3|TRBJ2-7
CAISEWGTLTYEQYF
TGTGCCATCAGTGAGTGGGGCACACTAACCTACGAGCAGTACTTC
>many|NA|TRBV11-3|TRBJ2-3
CASRGAGSDTQYF
TGTGCCAGCCGGGGGGCGGGGTCAGATACGCAGTATTTT
>NA|TRBD1|TRBV30|TRBJ1-1
CAWTLQTGTTEAFF
TGTGCCTGGACCCTACAGACAGGGACCACTGAAGCTTTCTTT
>NA|NA|TRBV30|TRBJ1-2
CAWNGHGYTF
TGTGCCTGGAACGGACACGGCTACACCTTC
>NA|NA|TRBV30|TRBJ2-1
CAWSVLEQFF
TGTGCCTGGAGTGTACTCGAGCAGTTCTTC
>medium-sized|NA|TRBV19|TRBJ1-1
CASSIRSSGGTEAFF
TGTGCCAGTAGTATTCGAAGCAGTGGGGGGACTGAAGCTTTCTTT
>few|NA|TRBV6-4|TRBJ2-1
CASSDSEATEQFF
TGTGCCAGCAGTGACTCCGAGGCGACTGAGCAGTTCTTC
>medium-sized|TRBD1|TRBV5-1|TRBJ2-7
CASSEGQGASEQYF
TGCGCCAGCAGCGAGGGACAGGGGGCGTCCGAGCAGTACTTC
>many|TRBD2|TRBV29-1|TRBJ2-3
CSVESSGTDTQYF
TGCAGCGTTGAGTCTAGCGGGACAGATACGCAGTATTTT
>medium-sized|NA|TRBV7-6|TRBJ2-1
CASSLRDVSYNEQFF
TGTGCCAGCAGCTTAAGGGACGTCTCCTACAATGAGCAGTTCTTC
>NA|NA|TRBV7-2|TRBJ2-2
CASSLLGATGELFF
TGTGCCAGCAGCCTCCTCGGGGCCACCGGGGAGCTGTTTTTT
>NA|NA|TRBV6-1|TRBJ2-7
CASTPGLGGLPEQYF
TGTGCCAGCACCCCGGGGTTAGGAGGGCTTCCCGAGCAGTACTTC
>medium-sized|NA|TRBV4-3|TRBJ1-3
CASSQDWGNTIYF
TGCGCCAGCAGCCAAGATTGGGGAAACACCATATATTTT
>medium-sized|TRBD1|TRBV5-8|TRBJ1-6
CASRKDRGFFSPLHF
TGTGCCAGCAGGAAGGACAGGGGGTTCTTTTCACCCCTCCACTTT
>few|NA|TRBV24-1|TRBJ2-3
CATSDLSDYTQYF
TGTGCCACCAGTGATTTAAGCGATTATACGCAGTATTTT
>few|NA|TRBV27|TRBJ1-1
CASSPRYGDGTEAFF
TGTGCCAGCAGTCCTCGGTACGGAGATGGAACTGAAGCTTTCTTT
>medium-sized|TRBD1|TRBV7-9|TRBJ1-4
CASSLVTGTGARNEKLFF
TGTGCCAGCAGCTTAGTTACCGGGACAGGGGCTCGAAATGAAAAACTGTTTTTT
>few|NA|TRBV19|TRBJ1-2
CASKTIPTGYYGYTF
TGTGCCAGTAAGACAATTCCGACAGGTTACTATGGCTACACCTTC
>medium-sized|NA|TRBV20-1|TRBJ1-2
CSARDLGSRLPDF
TGCAGTGCTAGAGATTTGGGCAGCCGCTTGCCGGACTTC
>NA|NA|TRBV27|TRBJ2-7
CASSPTTGGLEQYF
TGTGCCAGCAGCCCTACAACCGGGGGCCTGGAGCAGTACTTC
>NA|TRBD2|TRBV24-1|TRBJ2-2
CATSDGGLAVNTGELFF
TGTGCCACCAGTGATGGGGGACTAGCGGTGAACACCGGGGAGCTGTTTTTT
>many|TRBD2|TRBV15|TRBJ2-1
CATSRTSGRPGEQFF
TGTGCCACCAGCAGAACTAGCGGGAGGCCTGGTGAGCAGTTCTTC
>medium-sized|NA|TRBV7-6|TRBJ1-1
CASSPGGTEAFF
TGTGCCAGCAGCCCCGGCGGAACTGAAGCTTTCTTT
>NA|NA|TRBV20-1|TRBJ2-7
CSASPGGDPYEQYF
TGCAGTGCTAGCCCAGGCGGGGACCCCTACGAGCAGTACTTC
>many|NA|TRBV27|TRBJ1-1
CASSLGTGTEAFF
TGTGCCAGCAGTTTAGGGACTGGCACAGAAGCTTTCTTT
>NA|NA|TRBV20-1|TRBJ2-5
CSATTRQETQYF
TGCAGTGCTACGACTAGGCAAGAGACCCAGTACTTC
>NA|NA|TRBV4-3|TRBJ1-2
CASSQVVHSGYTF
TGCGCCAGCAGCCAAGTAGTTCATAGTGGCTACACCTTC
>many|TRBD1|TRBV4-1|TRBJ2-3
CASSDAGTVTDTQYF
TGCGCCAGCAGCGATGCCGGGACAGTCACAGATACGCAGTATTTT